These T cell receptor beta chains were read from a single sample in a study of OX40 agonist ivuxolimab in advanced cancers. Only in-frame clones appear in the TCRdb table, and some are missing; sequencing was by immunoSEQ multiplex PCR. This table holds tens of thousands of clones, 89% found once. Specimen: CD4+ or CD8+ T cells sorted from blood, collected in a trial of the OX40 agonist ivuxolimab. These receptors were collected from an adult with an advanced solid tumor such as melanoma, head and neck, liver or kidney cancer. The CDR3 runs from the conserved cysteine through the conserved F or W. The D gene is left open where the match is weak. The size entry is marked missing in some rows and otherwise reads once, few, many or a size class.

TRBJ2-7 | TRBV27 | 15 | - | TRBD1 | CASSYGTAGSYEQYF | TGTGCCAGCAGTTACGGGACAGCCGGCTCCTACGAGCAGTACTTC
TRBJ2-3 | TRBV6-5 | 11 | - | - | CASRTSDTQYF | TGTGCCAGCAGAACGTCAGATACGCAGTATTTT
TRBJ2-3 | TRBV5-6 | 14 | - | TRBD2 | CASSFGLAADTQYF | TGTGCCAGCAGCTTTGGACTAGCAGCAGATACGCAGTATTTT
TRBJ2-1 | TRBV7-8 | 15 | - | TRBD2 | CASSLATSGVNEQFF | TGTGCCAGCAGCTTAGCGACTAGCGGGGTAAATGAGCAGTTCTTC
TRBJ2-7 | TRBV6-6 | 13 | many | - | CASSYSNWSEQYF | TGTGCCAGCAGTTACTCGAACTGGTCCGAGCAGTACTTC
TRBJ1-5 | TRBV4-3 | 18 | - | - | CASSQQAGTQYSNQPQHF | TGCGCCAGCAGCCAACAAGCCGGGACACAATATAGCAATCAGCCCCAGCATTTT
TRBJ1-6 | TRBV6-5 | 16 | - | - | CASSYFTPWEHSPLHF | TGTGCCAGCAGTTACTTCACCCCTTGGGAGCATTCACCCCTCCACTTT
TRBJ2-3 | TRBV7-9 | 12 | - | - | CASSYSTDTQYF | TGTGCCAGCAGCTACTCGACAGATACGCAGTATTTT
TRBJ2-7 | TRBV27 | 15 | - | TRBD1 | CASSPTQTGGGEQYF | TGTGCCAGCAGTCCAACCCAGACAGGGGGCGGGGAGCAGTACTTC
TRBJ2-3 | TRBV7-9 | 14 | - | TRBD2 | CASSLLADTDTQYF | TGTGCCAGCAGCTTACTAGCGGACACAGATACGCAGTATTTT
TRBJ2-7 | TRBV30 | 14 | - | TRBD1 | CAWKTSDRTYEQYF | TGTGCCTGGAAAACCTCGGACAGGACCTACGAGCAGTACTTC
TRBJ2-1 | TRBV6-6 | 16 | - | TRBD1 | CASSQTGQASRREQFF | TGTGCCAGCAGTCAGACCGGACAGGCCTCCCGGAGAGAGCAGTTCTTC
TRBJ1-3 | TRBV29-1 | 13 | - | - | CSVVSPSGNTIYF | TGCAGCGTTGTGTCACCTTCGGGAAACACCATATATTTT
TRBJ1-5 | TRBV2 | 19 | - | TRBD1 | CASSARPGTGDISNQPQHF | TGTGCCAGCAGTGCGAGACCCGGGACAGGGGATATCAGCAATCAGCCCCAGCATTTT
TRBJ2-3 | TRBV28 | 15 | - | - | CASIPDSPSTDTQYF | TGTGCCAGCATCCCGGACAGCCCTAGCACAGATACGCAGTATTTT
TRBJ2-7 | TRBV28 | 14 | - | - | CASRNQGLFYEQYF | TGTGCCAGCAGGAACCAAGGACTGTTTTACGAGCAGTACTTC
TRBJ2-5 | TRBV7-2 | 15 | - | TRBD1 | CASSPLPGGRETQYF | TGTGCCAGCAGCCCCTTACCAGGGGGCCGGGAGACCCAGTACTTC
TRBJ2-3 | TRBV5-1 | 16 | - | TRBD2 | CASSGAAGGLGDTQYF | TGCGCCAGCAGCGGGGCAGCGGGGGGGCTAGGAGATACGCAGTATTTT
TRBJ1-6 | TRBV9 | 16 | few | - | CASSAAGGGENSPLHF | TGTGCCAGCAGCGCCGCTGGGGGGGGCGAGAATTCACCCCTCCACTTT
TRBJ1-6 | TRBV4-1 | 13 | - | TRBD1 | CASLGQGASPLHF | TGCGCCAGCTTGGGACAGGGGGCTTCACCCCTCCACTTT
TRBJ1-4 | TRBV7-6 | 14 | - | - | CASSLDGSGGKLFF | TGTGCCAGCAGCTTAGACGGATCGGGTGGAAAACTGTTTTTT
TRBJ1-1 | TRBV15 | 13 | few | TRBD1 | CATSREGQGRAFF | TGTGCCACCAGCAGAGAGGGACAGGGACGAGCTTTCTTT
TRBJ1-1 | TRBV6-1 | 15 | few | - | CASSELQGVNTEAFF | TGTGCCAGCAGTGAACTGCAGGGAGTGAACACTGAAGCTTTCTTT
TRBJ2-5 | TRBV27 | 15 | - | TRBD2 | CASSLSGGRWETQYF | TGTGCCAGCAGTTTGAGCGGGGGCCGGTGGGAGACCCAGTACTTC
TRBJ2-7 | TRBV4-3 | 19 | - | - | CASSQDFTGRAHGLYEQYF | TGCGCCAGCAGCCAAGATTTTACGGGACGGGCCCACGGGCTCTACGAGCAGTACTTC
TRBJ1-5 | TRBV27 | 14 | - | TRBD1 | CASSLRTGNQPQHF | TGTGCCAGCAGTCTTCGGACAGGTAATCAGCCCCAGCATTTT
TRBJ2-7 | TRBV28 | 10 | - | - | CASGGYEQYF | TGTGCCAGCGGGGGCTACGAGCAGTACTTC
TRBJ1-1 | TRBV7-9 | 13 | - | - | CASSLDAGAEAFF | TGTGCCAGCAGCTTAGACGCGGGCGCTGAAGCTTTCTTT
TRBJ1-6 | TRBV19 | 13 | - | - | CATRLTDVTPLHF | TGTGCCACTAGGCTTACCGATGTGACACCCCTCCACTTT
TRBJ1-3 | TRBV28 | 16 | - | - | CASKGTGYLSGNTIYF | TGTGCCAGCAAGGGAACAGGGTACCTCTCTGGAAACACCATATATTTT
TRBJ1-1 | TRBV4-3 | 15 | once | TRBD1 | CASSQLSGTATEAFF | TGCGCCAGCAGCCAACTCTCTGGGACAGCCACTGAAGCTTTCTTT
TRBJ1-2 | TRBV6-5 | 13 | - | - | CASSTGSTDGYTF | TGTGCCAGCAGTACAGGGTCAACGGATGGCTACACCTTC
TRBJ2-2 | TRBV4-3 | 18 | - | TRBD1 | CASSQVYGQEMNTGELFF | TGCGCCAGCAGCCAAGTTTATGGACAGGAGATGAACACCGGGGAGCTGTTTTTT
TRBJ2-7 | TRBV7-9 | 14 | - | - | CASSPTTRYHEQYF | TGTGCCAGCAGCCCAACTACTAGATACCACGAGCAGTACTTC
TRBJ1-5 | TRBV27 | 14 | - | - | CASSFLGNNQPQHF | TGTGCCAGCAGTTTCCTCGGCAACAATCAGCCCCAGCATTTT
TRBJ1-6 | TRBV19 | 14 | - | - | CASSESVFDSPLHF | TGTGCCAGTAGTGAATCAGTGTTCGATTCACCCCTCCACTTT
TRBJ2-3 | TRBV9 | 13 | - | - | CASSITSTDTQYF | TGTGCCAGCAGCATCACTAGCACAGATACGCAGTATTTT
TRBJ1-6 | TRBV5-4 | 16 | many | TRBD1 | CASSRIPDRDDSPLHF | TGTGCCAGCAGCCGGATACCAGACAGGGACGATTCACCCCTCCACTTT
TRBJ2-7 | TRBV14 | 12 | - | - | CASSQGTDEQYF | TGTGCCAGCAGCCAAGGGACGGACGAGCAGTACTTC
TRBJ1-5 | TRBV7-8 | 14 | - | - | CASSPGFSNQPQHF | TGTGCCAGCAGTCCAGGGTTTAGCAATCAGCCCCAGCATTTT
TRBJ2-1 | TRBV19 | 14 | once | - | CASSWGGAHNEQFF | TGTGCCAGTAGTTGGGGGGGCGCCCACAATGAGCAGTTCTTC
TRBJ2-7 | TRBV18 | 17 | once | TRBD1 | CASSPPWETGLSYEQYF | TGTGCCAGCTCACCACCCTGGGAGACAGGGTTGAGCTACGAGCAGTACTTC
TRBJ2-2 | TRBV5-8 | 14 | few | - | CASSHQLNTGELFF | TGTGCCAGCAGCCATCAGCTGAACACCGGGGAGCTGTTTTTT
TRBJ1-2 | TRBV14 | 13 | - | - | CASSQKGYYGYTF | TGTGCCAGCAGCCAAAAAGGTTACTATGGCTACACCTTC
TRBJ2-3 | TRBV30 | 12 | - | - | CAWMPLADTQYF | TGTGCCTGGATGCCCCTGGCAGATACGCAGTATTTT
TRBJ1-5 | TRBV7-6 | 14 | - | TRBD1 | CASSLGGGSEPQHF | TGTGCCAGCAGCTTAGGAGGGGGCAGTGAACCCCAGCATTTT
TRBJ1-1 | TRBV30 | 13 | - | - | CAWSASTRPEAFF | TGTGCCTGGAGTGCCTCTACCAGGCCTGAAGCTTTCTTT
TRBJ1-2 | TRBV6-1 | 11 | - | - | CATARGDGYTF | TGTGCCACCGCAAGAGGGGATGGCTACACCTTC
TRBJ2-1 | TRBV15 | 13 | - | - | CATSRGDGNEQFF | TGTGCCACCAGCAGAGGGGACGGCAATGAGCAGTTCTTC
TRBJ2-3 | TRBV6-1 | 14 | - | - | CASSEGADTDTQYF | TGTGCCAGCAGTGAGGGAGCGGACACAGATACGCAGTATTTT
TRBJ1-1 | TRBV5-1 | 14 | - | - | CASSLPALNTEAFF | TGCGCCAGCAGCTTGCCAGCTTTGAACACTGAAGCTTTCTTT
TRBJ1-6 | TRBV11-1 | 14 | - | - | CASSHAGNNSPLHF | TGTGCCAGCAGCCACGCGGGGAATAATTCACCCCTCCACTTT
TRBJ2-4 | TRBV10-3 | 16 | medium-sized | TRBD2 | CAISESGEPTKNIQYF | TGTGCCATCAGTGAGAGCGGGGAACCTACCAAAAACATTCAGTACTTC
TRBJ1-6 | TRBV5-4 | 14 | - | TRBD1 | CASSWTGYNSPLHF | TGTGCCAGCAGCTGGACAGGGTATAATTCACCCCTCCACTTT
TRBJ1-4 | TRBV6-6 | 15 | - | - | CASSYERAYNEKLFF | TGTGCCAGCAGTTACGAGAGGGCCTATAATGAAAAACTGTTTTTT
TRBJ1-3 | TRBV9 | 14 | - | - | CASSVAGGGNTIYF | TGTGCCAGCAGCGTAGCGGGTGGAGGAAACACCATATATTTT
TRBJ1-2 | TRBV9 | 18 | few | TRBD1 | CASSDSLRPGQINYGYTF | TGTGCCAGCAGCGACTCCCTTCGACCGGGACAGATTAACTATGGCTACACCTTC
TRBJ1-5 | TRBV30 | 13 | - | - | CACSRVPNQPQHF | TGTGCCTGTTCCAGGGTACCCAATCAGCCCCAGCATTTT
TRBJ1-6 | TRBV4-3 | 14 | once | - | CASSHRGGNSPLHF | TGCGCCAGCAGCCACCGGGGGGGTAATTCACCCCTCCACTTT
TRBJ1-1 | TRBV2 | 14 | once | - | CASWPGTVRTEAFF | TGTGCCAGCTGGCCAGGAACGGTCCGCACTGAAGCTTTCTTT